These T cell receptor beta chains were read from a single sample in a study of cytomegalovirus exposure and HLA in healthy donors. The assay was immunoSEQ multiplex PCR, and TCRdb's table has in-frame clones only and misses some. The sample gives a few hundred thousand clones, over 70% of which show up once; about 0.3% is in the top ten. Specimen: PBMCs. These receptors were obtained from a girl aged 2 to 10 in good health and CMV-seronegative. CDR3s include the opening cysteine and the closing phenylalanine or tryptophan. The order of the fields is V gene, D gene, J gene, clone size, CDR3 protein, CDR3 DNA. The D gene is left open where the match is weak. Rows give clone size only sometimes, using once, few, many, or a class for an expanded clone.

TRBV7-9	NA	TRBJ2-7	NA	CASSFSTVSYEQYF	TGTGCCAGCAGCTTCTCAACAGTCTCCTACGAGCAGTACTTC
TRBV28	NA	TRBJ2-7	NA	CASRPSGYDFYEQYF	TGTGCCAGCAGGCCCTCAGGGTATGATTTTTACGAGCAGTACTTC
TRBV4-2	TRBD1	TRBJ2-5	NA	CASSQERGQGTGETQYF	TGTGCCAGCAGCCAAGAAAGGGGGCAGGGGACCGGAGAGACCCAGTACTTC
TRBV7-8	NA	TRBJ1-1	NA	CASSFGRDTEAFF	TGTGCCAGCAGCTTCGGCAGGGACACTGAAGCTTTCTTT
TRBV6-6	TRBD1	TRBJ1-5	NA	CASSWDRGPNQPQHF	TGTGCCAGCAGTTGGGACAGGGGCCCCAATCAGCCCCAGCATTTT
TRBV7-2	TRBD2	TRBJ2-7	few	CASSVGSGGAYEQYF	TGTGCCAGCAGCGTGGGCTCCGGGGGGGCCTACGAGCAGTACTTC
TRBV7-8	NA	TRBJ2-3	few	CASSLAGTFLTDTQYF	TGTGCCAGCAGCTTAGCGGGGACTTTTCTCACAGATACGCAGTATTTT
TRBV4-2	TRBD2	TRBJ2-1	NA	CASSQDIAGGLGEQFF	TGTGCCAGCAGCCAAGATATAGCGGGGGGGCTTGGTGAGCAGTTCTTC
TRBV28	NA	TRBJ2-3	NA	CASSLMFRFEQYF	TGTGCCAGCAGTTTAATGTTCAGATTTGAGCAGTATTTT
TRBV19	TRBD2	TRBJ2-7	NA	CASSIVAGPAYEQYF	TGTGCCAGTAGTATAGTAGCGGGGCCGGCCTACGAGCAGTACTTC
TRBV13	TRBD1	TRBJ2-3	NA	CASPPPGQGGGTQYF	TGTGCCAGCCCGCCTCCGGGACAGGGGGGAGGTACGCAGTATTTT
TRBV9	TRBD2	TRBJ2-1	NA	CASSASPEGSGRSYNEQFF	TGTGCCAGCAGCGCCAGTCCCGAGGGGAGCGGGAGGTCCTACAATGAGCAGTTCTTC
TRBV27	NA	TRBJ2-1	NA	CASSISPPREESYNEQFF	TGTGCCAGCAGTATATCCCCTCCGCGGGAAGAATCCTACAATGAGCAGTTCTTC
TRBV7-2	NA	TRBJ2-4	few	CASSVGQPRDIQYF	TGTGCCAGCAGCGTCGGACAGCCTAGGGACATTCAGTACTTC
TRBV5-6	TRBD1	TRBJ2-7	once	CASSSPDRGYHEQYF	TGTGCCAGCAGCTCTCCCGACAGGGGTTACCACGAGCAGTACTTC
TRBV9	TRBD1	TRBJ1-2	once	CASSQAFGTEVNYGYTF	TGTGCCAGCAGTCAGGCCTTCGGGACAGAGGTTAACTATGGCTACACCTTC
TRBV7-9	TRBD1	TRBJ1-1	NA	CASRETGVGTEAFF	TGTGCCAGCAGGGAGACAGGGGTGGGGACTGAAGCTTTCTTT
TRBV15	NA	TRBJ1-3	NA	CATSRDSGNTIYF	TGTGCCACCAGCAGAGATAGTGGAAACACCATATATTTT
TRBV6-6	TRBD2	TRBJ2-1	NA	CASRTFEREGRNEQFF	TGTGCCAGCAGGACTTTCGAGCGGGAGGGTAGGAATGAGCAGTTCTTC
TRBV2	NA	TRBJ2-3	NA	CASSVHTDTQYF	TGTGCCAGCAGTGTCCACACAGATACGCAGTATTTT
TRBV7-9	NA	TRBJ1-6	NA	CASSPPDRSNSPLHF	TGTGCCAGCAGCCCACCCGACAGGTCTAATTCACCCCTCCACTTT
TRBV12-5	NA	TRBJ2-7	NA	CASGQKQDLHYEQYF	TGTGCTAGTGGTCAAAAACAGGACCTACACTACGAGCAGTACTTC
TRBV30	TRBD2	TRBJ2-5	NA	CAWSGKLAGAQETQYF	TGTGCCTGGAGTGGTAAACTAGCGGGGGCCCAAGAGACCCAGTACTTC
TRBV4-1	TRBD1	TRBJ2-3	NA	CASSQGGTGGTDTQYF	TGCGCCAGCAGCCAGGGGGGGACAGGGGGCACAGATACGCAGTATTTT
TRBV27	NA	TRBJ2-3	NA	CASKIQGTDTQYF	TGTGCCAGCAAGATCCAGGGCACAGATACGCAGTATTTT
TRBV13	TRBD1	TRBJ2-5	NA	CASSSYRGRETQYF	TGTGCCAGCAGCTCTTACAGGGGGCGGGAGACCCAGTACTTC
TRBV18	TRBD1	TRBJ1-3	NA	CASSSEQGASGNTIYF	TGTGCCAGCTCATCAGAACAGGGGGCATCTGGAAACACCATATATTTT
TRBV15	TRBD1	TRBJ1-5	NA	CATSSRTGATDQPQHF	TGTGCCACCAGCTCCCGGACAGGGGCGACAGATCAGCCCCAGCATTTT
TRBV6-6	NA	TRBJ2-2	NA	CASSYTSGETGELFF	TGTGCCAGCAGTTACACCTCCGGGGAAACCGGGGAGCTGTTTTTT
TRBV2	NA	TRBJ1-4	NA	CASGLDSSNEKLFF	TGTGCCAGCGGGTTGGACAGCTCTAATGAAAAACTGTTTTTT
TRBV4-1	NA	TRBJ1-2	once	CASSQGSGFYGYTF	TGCGCCAGCAGCCAAGGGTCAGGATTCTATGGCTACACCTTC
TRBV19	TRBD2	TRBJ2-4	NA	CASSTSGRAKNIQYF	TGTGCCAGTAGTACTAGCGGGAGGGCCAAAAACATTCAGTACTTC
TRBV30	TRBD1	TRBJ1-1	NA	CAWDIGTGTEAFF	TGTGCCTGGGACATTGGGACAGGGACTGAAGCTTTCTTT
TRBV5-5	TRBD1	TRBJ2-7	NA	CASSLEGGTGDEQYF	TGTGCCAGCAGCTTGGAGGGAGGGACAGGGGACGAGCAGTACTTC
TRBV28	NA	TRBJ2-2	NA	CASSFIAGWMNGELFF	TGTGCCAGCAGTTTTATCGCAGGGTGGATGAACGGGGAGCTGTTTTTT
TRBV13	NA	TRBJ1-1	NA	CASSSSLIWGGDTEAFF	TGTGCCAGCAGCTCCTCCCTAATTTGGGGAGGTGACACTGAAGCTTTCTTT
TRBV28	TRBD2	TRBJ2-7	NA	CASTPPSGRAFSHEQYF	TGTGCCAGCACCCCCCCAAGCGGGAGGGCCTTCTCCCACGAGCAGTACTTC
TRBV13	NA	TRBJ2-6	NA	CASSLRALGANVLTF	TGTGCCAGCAGCCTCAGGGCGCTGGGGGCCAACGTCCTGACTTTC
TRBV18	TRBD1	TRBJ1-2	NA	CASSPPVQGYGYTF	TGTGCCAGCTCACCACCTGTACAGGGGTATGGCTACACCTTC
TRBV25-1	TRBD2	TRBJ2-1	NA	CASNSGGSGSYNEQFF	TGTGCCAGCAACAGCGGGGGGTCAGGCTCCTACAATGAGCAGTTCTTC
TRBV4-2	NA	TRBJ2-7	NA	CASRQDGSYEQYF	TGTGCCAGCAGACAGGACGGGTCCTACGAGCAGTACTTC
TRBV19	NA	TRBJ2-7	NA	CASSGTFFSYEQYF	TGTGCCAGTAGTGGCACCTTCTTCTCCTACGAGCAGTACTTC
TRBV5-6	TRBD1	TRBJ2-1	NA	CASSSTRQGSVNEQFF	TGTGCCAGCAGCAGTACCAGACAGGGCTCGGTGAATGAGCAGTTCTTC
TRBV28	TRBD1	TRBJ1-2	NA	CASSAPGGGYTF	TGTGCCAGCAGCGCGCCAGGGGGCGGCTACACCTTC
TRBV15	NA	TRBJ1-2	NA	CATSRDLRGTYESYTF	TGTGCCACCAGCAGAGATCTTAGGGGAACGTATGAGAGCTACACCTTC
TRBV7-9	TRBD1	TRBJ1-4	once	CASSHGTGSSLNEKLFF	TGTGCCAGCAGCCACGGGACAGGATCTTCCCTTAATGAAAAACTGTTTTTT
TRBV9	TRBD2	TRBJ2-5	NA	CASSDGLAGGQGETQYF	TGCGCCAGCAGCGACGGACTAGCGGGAGGCCAAGGAGAGACCCAGTACTTC
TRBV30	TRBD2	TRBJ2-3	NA	CAWSGPLAGGGTDTQYF	TGTGCCTGGAGTGGCCCCCTTGCGGGGGGGGGCACAGATACGCAGTATTTT
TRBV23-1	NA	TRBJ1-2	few	CASSKRRGYGYTF	TGCGCCAGCAGCAAACGACGGGGATATGGCTACACCTTC
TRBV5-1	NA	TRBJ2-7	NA	CASSPQGMDYEQYF	TGCGCCAGCAGCCCACAGGGAATGGATTACGAGCAGTACTTC
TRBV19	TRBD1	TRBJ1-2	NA	CASTHRGQKLDGYTF	TGTGCCAGTACTCATCGGGGACAGAAACTCGATGGCTACACCTTC
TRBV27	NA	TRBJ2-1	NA	CASSRGSYNEQFF	TGTGCCAGCAGCCGGGGCTCCTACAATGAGCAGTTCTTC
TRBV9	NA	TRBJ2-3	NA	CASSVGQNTDTQYF	TGTGCCAGCAGCGTTGGACAGAACACAGATACGCAGTATTTT
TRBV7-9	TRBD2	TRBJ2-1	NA	CASSGGDSGRFVYEQFF	TGTGCCAGCAGCGGGGGGGATAGCGGGAGATTCGTCTATGAGCAGTTCTTC
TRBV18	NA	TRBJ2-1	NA	CASSLRGSSYNEQFF	TGTGCCAGCTCTCTCCGGGGGAGCTCCTACAATGAGCAGTTCTTC
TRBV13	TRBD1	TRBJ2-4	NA	CASSPSRQGVAKNIQYF	TGTGCCAGCAGCCCTTCACGACAGGGGGTAGCCAAAAACATTCAGTACTTC
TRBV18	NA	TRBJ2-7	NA	CASSPGVSYEQYF	TGTGCCAGCTCACCCGGGGTGTCCTACGAGCAGTACTTC
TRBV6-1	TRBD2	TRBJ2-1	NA	CASSELAGGSADEQFF	TGTGCCAGCAGTGAGCTAGCGGGGGGGTCCGCGGATGAGCAGTTCTTC
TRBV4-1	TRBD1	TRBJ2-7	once	CASSQEWRTGVEQYF	TGCGCCAGCAGCCAAGAATGGAGGACAGGGGTCGAGCAGTACTTC